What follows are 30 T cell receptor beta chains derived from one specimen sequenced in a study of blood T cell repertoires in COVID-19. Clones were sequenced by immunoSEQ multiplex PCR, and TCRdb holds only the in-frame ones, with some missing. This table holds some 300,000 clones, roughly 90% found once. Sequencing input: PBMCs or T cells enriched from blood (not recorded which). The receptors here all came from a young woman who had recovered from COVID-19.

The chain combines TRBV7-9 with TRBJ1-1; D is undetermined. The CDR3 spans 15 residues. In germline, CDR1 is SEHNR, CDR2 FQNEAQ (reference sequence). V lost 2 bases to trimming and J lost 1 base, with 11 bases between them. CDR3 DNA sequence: TGTGCCAGCAGCTTACTGGGCAGCTCGAACACTGAAGCTTTCTTT. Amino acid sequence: CASSLLGSSNTEAFF.

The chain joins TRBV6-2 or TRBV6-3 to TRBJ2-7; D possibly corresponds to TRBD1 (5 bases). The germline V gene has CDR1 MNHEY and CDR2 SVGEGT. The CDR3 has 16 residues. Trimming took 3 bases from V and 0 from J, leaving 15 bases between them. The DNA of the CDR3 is TGTGCCAGCAGTTATGGGGCAAGTCAGAGCTCCTACGAGCAGTACTTC. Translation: CASSYGASQSSYEQYF.

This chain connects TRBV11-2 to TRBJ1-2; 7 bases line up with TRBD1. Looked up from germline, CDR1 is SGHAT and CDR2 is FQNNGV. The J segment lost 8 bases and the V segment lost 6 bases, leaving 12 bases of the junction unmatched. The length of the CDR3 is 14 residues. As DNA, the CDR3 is TGTGCCAGCAGGGCAGAAGACAGGGTCGGCGGCTACACCTTC. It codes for CASRAEDRVGGYTF.

The CDR3 nucleotides are TGTGCCAGCATCAGTAGAGATTTAACACGGGGGTACTTC. Its translation: CASISRDLTRGYF. The V and J genes are TRBV28 and TRBJ2-4; D is possibly TRBD2 (5 bases). In germline, CDR1 is MDHEN, CDR2 SYDVKM. Deletions cut 7 bases from V and 15 bases from J, with 22 bases between. The CDR3 is 13 residues long.

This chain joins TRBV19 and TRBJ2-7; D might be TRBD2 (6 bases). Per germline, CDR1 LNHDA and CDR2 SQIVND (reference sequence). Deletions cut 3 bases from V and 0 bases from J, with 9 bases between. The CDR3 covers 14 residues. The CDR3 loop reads CASSISGFSYEQYF. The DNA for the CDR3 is TGTGCCAGTAGTATTAGCGGTTTCTCCTACGAGCAGTACTTC.

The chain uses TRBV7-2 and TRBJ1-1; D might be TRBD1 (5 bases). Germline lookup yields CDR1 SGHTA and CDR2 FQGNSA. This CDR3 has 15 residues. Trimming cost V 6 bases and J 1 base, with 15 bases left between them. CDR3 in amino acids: CASSPGGVANTEAFF. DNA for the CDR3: TGTGCCAGCAGTCCGGGGGGGGTGGCGAACACTGAAGCTTTCTTT.

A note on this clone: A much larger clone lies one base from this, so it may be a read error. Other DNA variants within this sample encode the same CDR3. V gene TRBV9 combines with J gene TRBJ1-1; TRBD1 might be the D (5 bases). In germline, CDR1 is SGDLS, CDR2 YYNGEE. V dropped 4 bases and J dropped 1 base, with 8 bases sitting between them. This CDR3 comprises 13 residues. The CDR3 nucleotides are TGTGCCAGCAGCTTCGACAGGAACACTGAAGCTTTCTTT. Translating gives CASSFDRNTEAFF.

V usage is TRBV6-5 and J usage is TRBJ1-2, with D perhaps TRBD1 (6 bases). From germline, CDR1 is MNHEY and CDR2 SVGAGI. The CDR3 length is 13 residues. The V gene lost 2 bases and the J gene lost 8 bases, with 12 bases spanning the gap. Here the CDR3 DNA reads TGTGCCAGCAGTTACGCGCAGGGGAGCGGCTACACCTTC. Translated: CASSYAQGSGYTF.

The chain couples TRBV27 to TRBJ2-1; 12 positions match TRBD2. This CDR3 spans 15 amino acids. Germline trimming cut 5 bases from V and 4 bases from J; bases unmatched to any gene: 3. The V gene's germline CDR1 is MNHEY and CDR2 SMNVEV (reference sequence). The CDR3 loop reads CASSQGLAGYNEQFF. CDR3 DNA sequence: TGTGCCAGCAGTCAAGGACTAGCGGGGTACAATGAGCAGTTCTTC.

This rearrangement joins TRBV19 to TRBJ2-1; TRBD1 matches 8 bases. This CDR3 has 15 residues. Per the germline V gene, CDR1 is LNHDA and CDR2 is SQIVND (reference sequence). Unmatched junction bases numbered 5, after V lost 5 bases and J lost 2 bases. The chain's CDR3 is CASSSDRDTYNEQFF. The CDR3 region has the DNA TGTGCCAGTAGTTCGGACAGGGATACCTACAATGAGCAGTTCTTC. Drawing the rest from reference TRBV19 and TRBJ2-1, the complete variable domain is DGGITQSPKYLFRKEGQNVTLSCEQNLNHDAMYWYRQDPGQGLRLIYYSQIVNDFQKGDIAEGYSVSREKKESFPLTVTSAQKNPTAFYLCASSSDRDTYNEQFFGPGTRLTVL.

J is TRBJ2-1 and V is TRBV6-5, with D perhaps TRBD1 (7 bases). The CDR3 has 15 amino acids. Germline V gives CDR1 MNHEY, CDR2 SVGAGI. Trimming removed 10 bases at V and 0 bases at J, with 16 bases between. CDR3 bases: TGTGCCACACAACGGCGGGACAGCTCCTACAATGAGCAGTTCTTC. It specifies CATQRRDSSYNEQFF.

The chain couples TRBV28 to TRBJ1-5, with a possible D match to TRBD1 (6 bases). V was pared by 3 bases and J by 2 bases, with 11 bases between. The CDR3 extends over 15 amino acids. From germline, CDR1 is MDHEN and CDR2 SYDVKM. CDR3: CASSFRGLGNQPQHF. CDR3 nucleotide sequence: TGTGCCAGCAGTTTTAGGGGGTTGGGCAATCAGCCCCAGCATTTT.

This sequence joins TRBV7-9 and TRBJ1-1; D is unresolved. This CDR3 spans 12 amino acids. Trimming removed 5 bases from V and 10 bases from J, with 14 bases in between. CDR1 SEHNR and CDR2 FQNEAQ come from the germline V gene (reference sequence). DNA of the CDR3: TGTGCCAGCAGCCCGGGTACGCTCGGAGCTTTCTTT. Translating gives CASSPGTLGAFF.

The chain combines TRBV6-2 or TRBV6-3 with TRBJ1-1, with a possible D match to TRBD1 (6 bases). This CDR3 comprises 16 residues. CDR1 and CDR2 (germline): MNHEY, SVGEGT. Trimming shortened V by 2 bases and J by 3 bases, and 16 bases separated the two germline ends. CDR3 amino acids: CASSYTAGVPDTEAFF. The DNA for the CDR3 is TGTGCCAGCAGTTACACAGCAGGGGTCCCCGACACTGAAGCTTTCTTT.

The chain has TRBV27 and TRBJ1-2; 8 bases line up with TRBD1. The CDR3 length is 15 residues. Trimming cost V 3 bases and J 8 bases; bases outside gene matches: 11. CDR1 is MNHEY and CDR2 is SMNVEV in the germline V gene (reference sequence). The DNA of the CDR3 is TGTGCCAGCAGTTTGGGGGGACAGGCTCGGCAGGGCTACACCTTC. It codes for CASSLGGQARQGYTF.

The CDR3 sequence is CASSLGGTSSTDTQYF. CDR3 bases: TGTGCCAGCAGCTTGGGTGGGACTAGCTCCACAGATACGCAGTATTTT. This chain connects TRBV5-4 to TRBJ2-3; 9 bases line up with TRBD2. CDR1 and CDR2 from the germline V gene are SGHNT and YYREEE (reference sequence). The V and J ends lost 0 bases and 2 bases, in that order; junction bases with no gene match: 4. This CDR3 contains 16 residues.

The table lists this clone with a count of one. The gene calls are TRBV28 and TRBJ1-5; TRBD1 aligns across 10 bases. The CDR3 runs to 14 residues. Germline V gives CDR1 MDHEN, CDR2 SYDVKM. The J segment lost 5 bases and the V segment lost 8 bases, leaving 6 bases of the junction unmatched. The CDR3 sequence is CASGPGQGHQPQHF. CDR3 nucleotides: TGTGCCAGCGGCCCGGGACAGGGGCATCAGCCCCAGCATTTT.

The CDR3 DNA sequence: TGTGCCACCAGTGATGGGCGGCGGGGGCGGAATGAAAAACTGTTTTTT. Amino acid sequence: CATSDGRRGRNEKLFF. The J gene is TRBJ1-4, the V gene TRBV24-1; maybe TRBD1 (6 bases). CDR1 and CDR2 (germline): KGHDR, SFDVKD. The CDR3 is 16 amino acids. Trimming removed 3 bases from V and 5 bases from J, with 15 bases in between.

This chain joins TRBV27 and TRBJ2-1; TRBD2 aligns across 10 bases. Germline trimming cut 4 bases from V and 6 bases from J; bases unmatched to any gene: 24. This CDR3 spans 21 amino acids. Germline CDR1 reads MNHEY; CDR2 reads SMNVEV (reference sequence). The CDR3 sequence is CASSYPDGTVKAGGPANEQFF. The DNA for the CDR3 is TGTGCCAGCAGTTACCCCGACGGGACAGTAAAAGCGGGAGGGCCTGCCAATGAGCAGTTCTTC.

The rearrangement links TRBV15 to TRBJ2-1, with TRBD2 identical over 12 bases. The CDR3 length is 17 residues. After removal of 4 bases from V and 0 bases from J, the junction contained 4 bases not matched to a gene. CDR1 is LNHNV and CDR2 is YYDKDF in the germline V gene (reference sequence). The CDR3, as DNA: TGTGCCACCAGCATCCTAGCGGGGGGGAGCTCCTACAATGAGCAGTTCTTC. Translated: CATSILAGGSSYNEQFF.

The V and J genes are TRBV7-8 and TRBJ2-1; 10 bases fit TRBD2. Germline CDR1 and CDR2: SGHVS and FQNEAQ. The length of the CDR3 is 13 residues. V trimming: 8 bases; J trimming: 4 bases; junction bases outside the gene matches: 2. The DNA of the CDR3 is TGTGCCAGCGGGACTAGCGCGTACAATGAGCAGTTCTTC. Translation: CASGTSAYNEQFF.

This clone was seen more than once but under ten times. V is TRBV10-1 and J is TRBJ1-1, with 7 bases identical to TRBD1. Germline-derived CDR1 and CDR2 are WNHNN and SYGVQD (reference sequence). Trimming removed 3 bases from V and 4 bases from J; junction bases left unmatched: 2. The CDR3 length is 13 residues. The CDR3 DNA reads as TGCGCCAGCAGTGAACAGGGGTCCACTGAAGCTTTCTTT. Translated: CASSEQGSTEAFF.

As DNA, the CDR3 is TGTGCCAGCAGCCAGGACAGGGGACGTGAAAAACTGTTTTTT. Amino acids: CASSQDRGREKLFF. The V call is TRBV7-9, the J call TRBJ1-4; TRBD1 aligns across 9 bases. Trimming took 5 bases from V and 7 from J; bases not matched to a gene: 5. CDR3 length: 14 residues. CDR1 is SEHNR and CDR2 is FQNEAQ in the germline V gene (reference sequence).

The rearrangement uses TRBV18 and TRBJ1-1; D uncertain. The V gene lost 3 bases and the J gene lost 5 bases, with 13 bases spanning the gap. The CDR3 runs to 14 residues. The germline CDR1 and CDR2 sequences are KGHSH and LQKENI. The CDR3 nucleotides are TGTGCCAGCTCACCCCAGGATTCGGGGACTGAAGCTTTCTTT. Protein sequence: CASSPQDSGTEAFF.

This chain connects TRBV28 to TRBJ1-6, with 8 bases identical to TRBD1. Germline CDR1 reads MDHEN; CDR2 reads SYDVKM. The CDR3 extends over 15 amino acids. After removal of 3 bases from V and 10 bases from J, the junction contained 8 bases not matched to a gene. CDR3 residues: CASSFADRARSPLHF. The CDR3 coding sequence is TGTGCCAGCAGTTTCGCGGACAGGGCGCGGTCACCCCTCCACTTT.

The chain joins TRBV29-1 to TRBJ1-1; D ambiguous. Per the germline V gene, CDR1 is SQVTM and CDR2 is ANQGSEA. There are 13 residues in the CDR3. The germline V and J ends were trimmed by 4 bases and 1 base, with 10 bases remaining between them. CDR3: CSVGGRANTEAFF. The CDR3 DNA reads TGCAGCGTTGGCGGGAGGGCGAACACTGAAGCTTTCTTT.

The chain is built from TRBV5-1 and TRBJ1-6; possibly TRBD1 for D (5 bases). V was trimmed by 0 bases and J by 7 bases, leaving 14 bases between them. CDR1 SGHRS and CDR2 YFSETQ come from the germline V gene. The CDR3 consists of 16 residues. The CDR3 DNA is TGCGCCAGCAGCTTGGCCGGTTTGACAGCCAATTCACCCCTCCACTTT. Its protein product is CASSLAGLTANSPLHF.

The CDR3 DNA reads TGTGCCAGCAGCTTAGCGGGCGCGGGACCTATGCCGTTCTTC. Residues: CASSLAGAGPMPFF. This rearrangement joins TRBV11-1 to TRBJ2-1, with D possibly TRBD2 on 6 matching bases. Between the trimmed V and J ends, which lost 0 bases and 15 bases, there was a span of 18 bases. Looked up from germline, CDR1 is SGHAT and CDR2 is FQDESV (reference sequence). The CDR3 covers 14 residues.

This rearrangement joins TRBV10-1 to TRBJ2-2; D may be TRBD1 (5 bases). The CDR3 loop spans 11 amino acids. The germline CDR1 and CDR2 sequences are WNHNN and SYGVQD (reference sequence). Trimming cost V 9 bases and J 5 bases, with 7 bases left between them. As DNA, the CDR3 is TGCGCCAGTGGACAAACCGGGGAGCTGTTTTTT. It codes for CASGQTGELFF.

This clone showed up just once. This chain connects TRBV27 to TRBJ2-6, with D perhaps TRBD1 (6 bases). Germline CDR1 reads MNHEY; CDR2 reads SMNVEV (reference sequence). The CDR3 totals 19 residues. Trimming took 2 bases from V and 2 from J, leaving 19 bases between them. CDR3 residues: CASSLAPFRGSPGANVLTF. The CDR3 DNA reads TGTGCCAGCAGTTTAGCCCCGTTCAGGGGATCGCCTGGGGCCAACGTCCTGACTTTC. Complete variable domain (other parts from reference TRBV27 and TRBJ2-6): EAQVTQNPRYLITVTGKKLTVTCSQNMNHEYMSWYRQDPGLGLRQIYYSMNVEVTDKGDVPEGYKVSRKEKRNFPLILESPSPNQTSLYFCASSLAPFRGSPGANVLTFGAGSRLTVL.